These T cell receptor beta chains were read from a single sample in a study of OX40 agonist ivuxolimab in advanced cancers. Profiled with immunoSEQ multiplex PCR; TCRdb holds only in-frame clones, not every one. The sample lists tens of thousands of clones; 75% to 90% were seen once. The material was CD4+ or CD8+ T cells sorted from blood, obtained in a trial of the OX40 agonist ivuxolimab. Receptor source: an adult with an advanced solid tumor such as melanoma, head and neck, liver or kidney cancer. Both conserved end residues are part of each CDR3. The D gene is left open where the match is weak. Clone size is stated in some rows and not others, as once, few, many or a class when expanded.

v_gene: TRBV4-2
d_gene: TRBD2
j_gene: TRBJ2-7
abundance: .
CDR3aa: CASSLVAGGNEQYF
CDR3nt: TGTGCCAGCAGCTTGGTAGCGGGAGGAAACGAGCAGTACTTC

v_gene: TRBV5-1
d_gene: .
j_gene: TRBJ2-7
abundance: .
CDR3aa: CASSYGSPEQYF
CDR3nt: TGCGCCAGCAGCTACGGGTCCCCCGAGCAGTACTTC

v_gene: TRBV7-9
d_gene: .
j_gene: TRBJ2-1
abundance: .
CDR3aa: CASSPRTGRNYNEQFF
CDR3nt: TGTGCCAGCAGCCCGCGTACAGGGCGAAACTACAATGAGCAGTTCTTC

v_gene: TRBV28
d_gene: .
j_gene: TRBJ1-3
abundance: .
CDR3aa: CASSLTPGNTIYF
CDR3nt: TGTGCCAGCAGTTTGACTCCCGGAAACACCATATATTTT

v_gene: TRBV27
d_gene: .
j_gene: TRBJ2-2
abundance: .
CDR3aa: CASSLSNSGELFF
CDR3nt: TGTGCCAGCAGTTTATCGAATTCCGGGGAGCTGTTTTTT

v_gene: TRBV6-6
d_gene: TRBD1
j_gene: TRBJ1-1
abundance: once
CDR3aa: CASSPTGVAAFF
CDR3nt: TGTGCCAGCAGTCCGACAGGGGTCGCGGCTTTCTTT

v_gene: TRBV9
d_gene: .
j_gene: TRBJ2-1
abundance: .
CDR3aa: CASSVEGLSSYNEQFF
CDR3nt: TGTGCCAGCAGCGTAGAGGGATTGAGCTCCTACAATGAGCAGTTCTTC

v_gene: TRBV19
d_gene: .
j_gene: TRBJ2-1
abundance: .
CDR3aa: CASSPDNEQFF
CDR3nt: TGTGCCAGTAGCCCAGACAATGAGCAGTTCTTC

v_gene: TRBV5-6
d_gene: .
j_gene: TRBJ1-5
abundance: .
CDR3aa: CASSSSTATSNQPQHF
CDR3nt: TGTGCCAGCAGCTCATCGACGGCAACGAGCAATCAGCCCCAGCATTTT

v_gene: TRBV4-1
d_gene: .
j_gene: TRBJ1-2
abundance: .
CDR3aa: CASSQVFDGNYGYTF
CDR3nt: TGCGCCAGCAGCCAAGTATTCGACGGAAACTATGGCTACACCTTC

v_gene: TRBV10-1
d_gene: .
j_gene: TRBJ2-5
abundance: .
CDR3aa: CASSFSGNEETQYF
CDR3nt: TGCGCCAGCAGTTTCTCAGGGAATGAGGAGACCCAGTACTTC

v_gene: TRBV6-1
d_gene: .
j_gene: TRBJ2-7
abundance: few
CDR3aa: CASSEGWTETYEQYF
CDR3nt: TGTGCCAGCAGTGAAGGGTGGACGGAAACCTACGAGCAGTACTTC

v_gene: TRBV27
d_gene: TRBD2
j_gene: TRBJ2-2
abundance: .
CDR3aa: CASRGVAGELFF
CDR3nt: TGTGCCTCCCGGGGGGTGGCCGGGGAGCTGTTTTTT

v_gene: TRBV4-1
d_gene: TRBD2
j_gene: TRBJ2-1
abundance: .
CDR3aa: CASSQGQGGTSLYNEQFF
CDR3nt: TGCGCCAGCAGCCAAGGGCAGGGAGGGACTAGCCTGTACAATGAGCAGTTCTTC

v_gene: TRBV4-1
d_gene: .
j_gene: TRBJ2-2
abundance: medium-sized
CDR3aa: CASTPSPSSRELFF
CDR3nt: TGCGCCAGCACCCCAAGCCCTTCGTCAAGGGAGCTGTTTTTT

v_gene: TRBV27
d_gene: TRBD1
j_gene: TRBJ1-2
abundance: .
CDR3aa: CASSSSGWGQANYGYTF
CDR3nt: TGTGCCAGCAGTTCATCGGGTTGGGGACAGGCAAACTATGGCTACACCTTC

v_gene: TRBV5-5
d_gene: .
j_gene: TRBJ2-2
abundance: .
CDR3aa: CASSLARTGTGELFF
CDR3nt: TGTGCCAGCAGCTTGGCCCGGACTGGCACCGGGGAGCTGTTTTTT

v_gene: TRBV11-2
d_gene: TRBD1
j_gene: TRBJ1-2
abundance: few
CDR3aa: CASSLGQGFRYGYTF
CDR3nt: TGTGCCAGCAGCCTCGGACAGGGGTTTCGCTATGGCTACACCTTC

v_gene: TRBV27
d_gene: .
j_gene: TRBJ2-7
abundance: .
CDR3aa: CASSSSGPSEQYF
CDR3nt: TGTGCCAGCAGTTCCTCGGGGCCATCAGAGCAGTACTTC

v_gene: TRBV5-6
d_gene: TRBD2
j_gene: TRBJ2-1
abundance: .
CDR3aa: CASSLVFSGGTLNEQFF
CDR3nt: TGTGCCAGCAGCTTGGTATTTTCGGGAGGCACCCTCAATGAGCAGTTCTTC